This TCR beta chain was found in a study of blood T cell repertoires in COVID-19. Using immunoSEQ multiplex PCR, the repertoire was profiled, and TCRdb retains in-frame clones only, with some absent. Of about 150,000 clones in the sample, around 91% were seen once. This CDR3 is 15 amino acids long. V lost 0 bases, J lost 9 bases, and 12 bases stayed unmatched. CDR1 is GTSNPN, CDR2 SVGIG, per germline (reference sequence). This clonotype was obtained from a woman between 40 and 50 years old with acute or convalescent COVID-19. What was sequenced was peripheral blood. The chain has TRBV30 and TRBJ2-7; 9 bases line up with TRBD1. The CDR3 sequence: CAWSVLARDRVGQYF. The DNA of the CDR3 is TGTGCCTGGAGTGTACTTGCGCGGGACAGGGTGGGGCAGTACTTC.